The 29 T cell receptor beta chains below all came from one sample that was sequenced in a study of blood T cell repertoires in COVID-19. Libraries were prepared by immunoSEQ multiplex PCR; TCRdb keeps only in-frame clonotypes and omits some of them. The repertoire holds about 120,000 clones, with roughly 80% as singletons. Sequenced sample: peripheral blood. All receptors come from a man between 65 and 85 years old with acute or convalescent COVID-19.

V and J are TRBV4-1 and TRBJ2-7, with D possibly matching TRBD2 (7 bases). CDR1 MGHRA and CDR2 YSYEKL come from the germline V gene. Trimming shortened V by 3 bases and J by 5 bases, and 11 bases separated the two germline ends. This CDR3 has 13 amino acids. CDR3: CASSHEGGHEQYF. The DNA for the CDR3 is TGCGCCAGCAGCCATGAGGGGGGGCACGAGCAGTACTTC.

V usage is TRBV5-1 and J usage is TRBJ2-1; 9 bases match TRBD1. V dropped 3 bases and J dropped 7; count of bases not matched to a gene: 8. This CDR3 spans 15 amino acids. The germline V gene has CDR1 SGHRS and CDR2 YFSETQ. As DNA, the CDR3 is TGCGCCAGCAGCTCCGGGACAGGGAGCCCTAATGAGCAGTTCTTC. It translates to CASSSGTGSPNEQFF.

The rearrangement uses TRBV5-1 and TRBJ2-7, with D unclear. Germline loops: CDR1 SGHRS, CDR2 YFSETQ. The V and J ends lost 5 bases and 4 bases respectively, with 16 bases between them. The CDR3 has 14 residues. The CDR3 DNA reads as TGCGCCAGCAGAATTGGGCATCAGGTTTACGAGCAGTACTTC. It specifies CASRIGHQVYEQYF.

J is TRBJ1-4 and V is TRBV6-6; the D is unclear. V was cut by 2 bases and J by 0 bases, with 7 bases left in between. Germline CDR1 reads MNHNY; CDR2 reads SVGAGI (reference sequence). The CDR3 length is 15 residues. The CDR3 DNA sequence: TGTGCCAGCAGTTACGGCACCCCAACTAATGAAAAACTGTTTTTT. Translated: CASSYGTPTNEKLFF.

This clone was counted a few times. The CDR3 sequence is CASSLNGNRASPLHF. CDR3 nucleotide sequence: TGTGCCAGCAGCTTAAATGGGAACAGGGCTTCACCCCTCCACTTT. The chain is built from TRBV7-3 and TRBJ1-6, with D possibly being TRBD1 (6 bases). The CDR3 length is 15 residues. Germline values: CDR1 SGHTA, CDR2 FQGTGA. The V end was cut by 1 base, the J end by 9 bases, with 13 bases between.

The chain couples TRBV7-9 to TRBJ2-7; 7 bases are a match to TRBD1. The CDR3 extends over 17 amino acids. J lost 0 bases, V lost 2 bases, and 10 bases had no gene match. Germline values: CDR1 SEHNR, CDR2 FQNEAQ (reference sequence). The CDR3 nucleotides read TGTGCCAGCAGCTTAAGTTCTGGGACAGACTTCTCCTACGAGCAGTACTTC. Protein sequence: CASSLSSGTDFSYEQYF.

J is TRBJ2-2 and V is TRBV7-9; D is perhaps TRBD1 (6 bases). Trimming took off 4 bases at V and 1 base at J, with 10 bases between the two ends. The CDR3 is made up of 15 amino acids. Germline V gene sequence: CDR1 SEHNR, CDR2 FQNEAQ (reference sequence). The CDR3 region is CASSYKGGNTGELFF. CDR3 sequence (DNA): TGTGCCAGCAGCTATAAAGGGGGGAACACCGGGGAGCTGTTTTTT.

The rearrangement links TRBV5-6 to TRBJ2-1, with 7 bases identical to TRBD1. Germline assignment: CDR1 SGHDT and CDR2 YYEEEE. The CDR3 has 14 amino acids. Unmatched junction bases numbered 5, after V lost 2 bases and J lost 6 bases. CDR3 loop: CASSFTGVFNEQFF. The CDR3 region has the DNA TGTGCCAGCAGCTTTACAGGGGTCTTCAATGAGCAGTTCTTC.

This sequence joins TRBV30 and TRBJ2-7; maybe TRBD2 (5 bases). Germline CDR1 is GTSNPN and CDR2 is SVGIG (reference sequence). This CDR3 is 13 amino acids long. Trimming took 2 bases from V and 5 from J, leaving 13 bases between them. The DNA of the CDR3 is TGTGCCTGGAGTTTCCAGGCGGGCCACGAGCAGTACTTC. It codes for CAWSFQAGHEQYF. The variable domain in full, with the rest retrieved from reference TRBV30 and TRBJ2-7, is SQTIHQWPATLVQPVGSPLSLECTVEGTSNPNLYWYRQAAGRGLQLLFYSVGIGQISSEVPQNLSASRPQDRQFILSSKKLLLSDSGFYLCAWSFQAGHEQYFGPGTRLTVT.

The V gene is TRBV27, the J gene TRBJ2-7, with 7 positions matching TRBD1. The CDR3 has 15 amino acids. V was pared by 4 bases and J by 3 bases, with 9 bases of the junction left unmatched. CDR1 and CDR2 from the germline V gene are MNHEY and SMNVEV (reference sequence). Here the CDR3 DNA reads TGTGCCAGCAGTTGGGGACAGCTGGGTCTCTACGAGCAGTACTTC. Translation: CASSWGQLGLYEQYF.

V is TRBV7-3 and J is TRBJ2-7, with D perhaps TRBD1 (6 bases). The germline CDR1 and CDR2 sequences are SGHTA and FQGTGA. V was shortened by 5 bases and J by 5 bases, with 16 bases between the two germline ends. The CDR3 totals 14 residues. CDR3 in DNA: TGTGCCAGCAGCCCTCTAGGCAGGGGAGACGAGCAGTACTTC. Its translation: CASSPLGRGDEQYF.

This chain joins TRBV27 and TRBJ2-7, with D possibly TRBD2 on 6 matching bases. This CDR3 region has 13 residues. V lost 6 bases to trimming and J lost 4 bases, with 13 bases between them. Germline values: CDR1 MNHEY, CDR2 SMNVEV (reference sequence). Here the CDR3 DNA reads TGTGCCAGCAGCTGGGGACTTCGATACGAGCAGTACTTC. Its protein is CASSWGLRYEQYF.

The CDR3 region has the DNA TGTGCCAGCAGGTCAGGGGCTCAGCCCCAGCATTTT. Translated, it gives CASRSGAQPQHF. The rearrangement joins TRBV27 to TRBJ1-5, with TRBD1 as a possible D gene (6 bases). Per the germline V gene, CDR1 is MNHEY and CDR2 is SMNVEV (reference sequence). V gave up 6 bases and J gave up 6 bases, with 9 bases separating them. The CDR3 extends over 12 amino acids.

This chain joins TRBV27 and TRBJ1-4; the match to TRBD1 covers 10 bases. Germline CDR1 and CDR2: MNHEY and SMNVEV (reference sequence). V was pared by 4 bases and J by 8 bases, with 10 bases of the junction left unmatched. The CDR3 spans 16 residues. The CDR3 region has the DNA TGTGCCAGCAGTTCCCTCGGGGGGACAGGGGAGGAAAAACTGTTTTTT. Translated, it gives CASSSLGGTGEEKLFF.

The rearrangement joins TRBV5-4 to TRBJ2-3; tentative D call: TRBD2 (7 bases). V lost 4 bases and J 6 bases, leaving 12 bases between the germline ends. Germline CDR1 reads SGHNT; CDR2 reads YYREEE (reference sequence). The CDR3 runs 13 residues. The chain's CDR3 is CASSLQGGDTQYF. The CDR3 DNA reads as TGTGCCAGCAGCCTACAGGGAGGGGATACGCAGTATTTT.

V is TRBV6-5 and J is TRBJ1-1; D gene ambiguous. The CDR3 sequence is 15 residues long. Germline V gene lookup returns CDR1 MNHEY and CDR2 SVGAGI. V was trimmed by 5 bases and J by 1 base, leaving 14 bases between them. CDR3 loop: CASSTTGSSNTEAFF. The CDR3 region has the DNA TGTGCCAGCAGTACAACCGGGAGCTCGAACACTGAAGCTTTCTTT.

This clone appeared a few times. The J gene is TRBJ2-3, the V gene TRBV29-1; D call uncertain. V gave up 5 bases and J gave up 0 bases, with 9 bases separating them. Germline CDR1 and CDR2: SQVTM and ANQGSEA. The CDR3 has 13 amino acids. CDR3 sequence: CSVKAASTDTQYF. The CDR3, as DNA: TGCAGCGTTAAGGCGGCCAGCACAGATACGCAGTATTTT.

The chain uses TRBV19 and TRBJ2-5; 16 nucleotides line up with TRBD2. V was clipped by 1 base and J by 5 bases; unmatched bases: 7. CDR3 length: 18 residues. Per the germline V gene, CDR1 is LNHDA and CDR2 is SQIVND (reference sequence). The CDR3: CASSIAGLAGGPGETQYF. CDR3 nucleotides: TGTGCCAGTAGTATAGCGGGACTAGCGGGGGGGCCAGGCGAGACCCAGTACTTC.

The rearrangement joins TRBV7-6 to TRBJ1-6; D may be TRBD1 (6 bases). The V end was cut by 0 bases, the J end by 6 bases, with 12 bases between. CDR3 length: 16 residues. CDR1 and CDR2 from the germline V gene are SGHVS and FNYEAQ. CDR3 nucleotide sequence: TGTGCCAGCAGCTTAGCGCAGGGGTTCGGTAATTCACCCCTCCACTTT. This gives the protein CASSLAQGFGNSPLHF.

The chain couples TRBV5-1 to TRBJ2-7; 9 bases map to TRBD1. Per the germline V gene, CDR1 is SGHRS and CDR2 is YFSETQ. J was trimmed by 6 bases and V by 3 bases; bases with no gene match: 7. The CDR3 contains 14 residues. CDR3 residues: CASSYTGQGTEQYF. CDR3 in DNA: TGCGCCAGCAGCTATACGGGACAGGGTACCGAGCAGTACTTC.

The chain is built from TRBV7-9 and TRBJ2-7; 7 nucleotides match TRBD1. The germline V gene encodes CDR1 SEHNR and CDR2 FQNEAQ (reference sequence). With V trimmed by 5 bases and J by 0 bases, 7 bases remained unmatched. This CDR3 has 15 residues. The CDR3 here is CASSPRQGSSYEQYF. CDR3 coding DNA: TGTGCCAGCAGCCCGCGACAGGGAAGCTCCTACGAGCAGTACTTC.

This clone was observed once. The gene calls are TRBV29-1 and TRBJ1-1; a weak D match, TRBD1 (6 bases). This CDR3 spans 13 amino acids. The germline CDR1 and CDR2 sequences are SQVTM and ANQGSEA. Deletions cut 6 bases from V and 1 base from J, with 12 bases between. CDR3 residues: CSVKGQPNTEAFF. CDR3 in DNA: TGCAGCGTAAAAGGACAGCCGAACACTGAAGCTTTCTTT.

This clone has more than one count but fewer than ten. CDR3 loop: CASSPQSGSFFYNEQFF. The CDR3, as DNA: TGTGCCAGCAGCCCGCAGAGCGGGAGCTTTTTCTACAATGAGCAGTTCTTC. This chain connects TRBV11-2 to TRBJ2-1; 8 nucleotides align to TRBD2. With V trimmed by 5 bases and J by 3 bases, 12 bases remained unmatched. This CDR3 region has 17 residues. Germline V gives CDR1 SGHAT, CDR2 FQNNGV.

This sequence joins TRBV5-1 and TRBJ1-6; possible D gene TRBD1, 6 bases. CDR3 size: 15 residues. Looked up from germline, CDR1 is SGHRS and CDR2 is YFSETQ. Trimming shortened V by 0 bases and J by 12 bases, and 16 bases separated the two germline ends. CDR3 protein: CASSLAGQLGEPLHF. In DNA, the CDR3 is TGCGCCAGCAGCTTGGCCGGACAGCTAGGGGAACCCCTCCACTTT.

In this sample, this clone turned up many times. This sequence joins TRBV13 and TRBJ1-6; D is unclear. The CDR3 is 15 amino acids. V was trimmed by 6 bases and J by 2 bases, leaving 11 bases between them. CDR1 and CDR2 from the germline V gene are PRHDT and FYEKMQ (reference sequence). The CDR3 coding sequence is TGTGCCAGCAGGTTAAAAGGAGCCTATAATTCACCCCTCCACTTT. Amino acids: CASRLKGAYNSPLHF.

This chain's CDR3 is CASSLADFYDTQYF. CDR3 bases: TGTGCCAGCAGCTTGGCGGACTTCTATGATACGCAGTATTTT. The chain joins TRBV5-6 to TRBJ2-3, with a possible D match to TRBD2 (5 bases). CDR3 length: 14 amino acids. Trimming took off 0 bases at V and 6 bases at J, with 11 bases between the two ends. Germline lookup yields CDR1 SGHDT and CDR2 YYEEEE.

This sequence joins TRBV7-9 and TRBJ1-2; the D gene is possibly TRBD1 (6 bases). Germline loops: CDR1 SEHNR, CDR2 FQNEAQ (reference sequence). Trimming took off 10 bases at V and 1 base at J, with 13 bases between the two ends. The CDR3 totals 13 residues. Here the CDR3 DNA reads TGTGCCATCCGGACAGCCTTTAACTATGGCTACACCTTC. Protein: CAIRTAFNYGYTF.

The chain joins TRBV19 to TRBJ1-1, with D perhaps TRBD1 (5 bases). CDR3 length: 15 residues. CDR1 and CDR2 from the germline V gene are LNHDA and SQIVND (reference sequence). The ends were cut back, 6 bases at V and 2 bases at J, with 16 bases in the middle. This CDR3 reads CASRLHWGDNTEAFF. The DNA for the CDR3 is TGTGCCAGTAGGCTCCATTGGGGGGACAACACTGAAGCTTTCTTT.

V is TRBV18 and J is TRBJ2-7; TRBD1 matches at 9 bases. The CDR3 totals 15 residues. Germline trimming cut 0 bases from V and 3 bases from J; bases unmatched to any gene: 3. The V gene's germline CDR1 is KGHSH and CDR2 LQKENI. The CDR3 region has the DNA TGTGCCAGCTCACCACCCGGGACAGGGATCTACGAGCAGTACTTC. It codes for CASSPPGTGIYEQYF.